A single sample gave rise to the 11 T cell receptor beta chains below, sequenced in a study of cytomegalovirus exposure and HLA in healthy donors (dated by TCRdb to about 2017). The method was the immunoSEQ multiplex PCR assay. For the multiplex PCR, a mixture combining 60 forward primers for TCR Vbeta segments and 13 reverse primers for TCR Jbeta segments was used. The table was pulled from immuneACCESS by TCRdb, which kept in-frame rearrangements only. Such tables lose some clones; where checked, under half of the loss comes from unresolved V genes, and the rest has no known cause. This sample is represented by 150,000 to 200,000 clones; more than 60% of them were singletons. Together, the top ten hold about 3.4% of the sample. Sequencing was done on a sample of PBMCs. These receptor sequences come from a female donor in good health and CMV-seronegative.

About this clone itself: A junction boundary mismatches the germline segment, possibly from a read error. The CDR3 nucleotides read TGTGCCAGCAGTGTATCGACAAAAAATAATTCACCCCTCCACTTT. Translation: CASSVSTKNNSPLHF. V gene TRBV27 combines with J gene TRBJ1-6; D remains unclear. This CDR3 has 15 amino acids. Germline V gene sequence: CDR1 MNHEY, CDR2 SMNVEV (reference sequence).

V is TRBV4-3 and J is TRBJ2-1; 7 positions agree with TRBD1. This CDR3 spans 19 amino acids. Germline-derived CDR1 and CDR2 are LGHNA and YSLEER. V shed 1 base, J shed 3 bases, and the junction held 15 bases outside the gene matches. The CDR3 region has the DNA TGCGCCAGCAGCCAAGGGAACCCCGGACAGGAGTTTTTCTACAATGAGCAGTTCTTC. Residues: CASSQGNPGQEFFYNEQFF.

Only one count was recorded for this clone. Likely a read error: the CDR3 ends without its conserved phenylalanine or tryptophan. V usage is TRBV5-1 and J usage is TRBJ1-4, with D tentatively TRBD1 (5 bases). The CDR3 runs 17 residues. Trimming took 0 bases from V and 0 from J, leaving 12 bases between them. Germline values: CDR1 SGHRS, CDR2 YFSETQ. CDR3 bases: TGCGCCAGCAGCTTGGACGACACAGGAGCAACTAATGAAAAACTGTTTTTG. Its translation: CASSLDDTGATNEKLFL.

This clone was detected a few times. J is TRBJ1-5 and V is TRBV29-1; unclear D gene. V was clipped by 4 bases and J by 0 bases, with 10 bases between them. The CDR3 is 14 amino acids. Germline V gene sequence: CDR1 SQVTM, CDR2 ANQGSEA. CDR3 sequence reads: CSVGEQYSNQPQHF. DNA for the CDR3: TGCAGCGTTGGAGAACAGTATAGCAATCAGCCCCAGCATTTT.

The chain links TRBV15 to TRBJ2-3; a weak D match, TRBD2 (5 bases). CDR3 size: 14 residues. Germline V gene lookup returns CDR1 LNHNV and CDR2 YYDKDF (reference sequence). Trimming took 0 bases from V and 4 from J, leaving 8 bases between them. The CDR3: CATSRETRADTQYF. CDR3 nucleotides: TGTGCCACCAGCAGAGAAACTAGGGCAGATACGCAGTATTTT.

This clone turned up a few times. V and J are TRBV28 and TRBJ1-5, with TRBD1 matching 8 bases. The CDR3 loop spans 15 amino acids. From germline, CDR1 is MDHEN and CDR2 SYDVKM. V was pared by 4 bases and J by 6 bases, with 8 bases of the junction left unmatched. CDR3 amino acids: CASSYPGTGTQPQHF. The CDR3 coding sequence is TGTGCCAGCAGTTACCCCGGGACAGGAACTCAGCCCCAGCATTTT.

In nucleotides, the CDR3 is TGCGCCAGCAGCCCCAGGGACATGAACACTGAAGCTTTCTTT. This encodes CASSPRDMNTEAFF. The rearrangement links TRBV4-1 to TRBJ1-1; a possible D gene is TRBD1 (6 bases). The CDR3 length is 14 residues. Germline V gene data show CDR1 as MGHRA and CDR2 as YSYEKL. V was trimmed by 4 bases and J by 0 bases, leaving 9 bases between them.

The chain has TRBV7-9 and TRBJ1-5, with 7 bases fitting TRBD1. J lost 2 bases, V lost 5 bases, and 6 bases had no gene match. Germline CDR1 is SEHNR and CDR2 is FQNEAQ (reference sequence). This CDR3 has 15 residues. CDR3 nucleotide sequence: TGTGCCAGCAGCAGTGACAGGGAAGGCAATCAGCCCCAGCATTTT. This translates into CASSSDREGNQPQHF.

The chain recombines TRBV4-3 with TRBJ1-1; TRBD1 might be the D (6 bases). The germline V gene has CDR1 LGHNA and CDR2 YSLEER. The CDR3 is 15 amino acids. The ends were cut back, 1 base at V and 3 bases at J, with 12 bases in the middle. The CDR3 spells CASSQVGQGHTEAFF. CDR3 DNA: TGCGCCAGCAGCCAAGTTGGGCAGGGGCACACTGAAGCTTTCTTT.

The chain recombines TRBV10-3 with TRBJ1-6; 9 nucleotides line up with TRBD1. Per the germline V gene, CDR1 is ENHRY and CDR2 is SYGVKD. Trimming took 7 bases from V and 8 from J; bases not matched to a gene: 6. The CDR3 is 14 residues long. CDR3 in amino acids: CAITAGTGYSPLHF. The CDR3 DNA reads TGTGCCATCACCGCCGGGACAGGGTATTCACCCCTCCACTTT.

The J gene is TRBJ1-6, the V gene TRBV16; D might be TRBD1 (6 bases). Trimming pared 2 bases from V and 8 bases from J, leaving 7 bases between. CDR1 is KGHSY and CDR2 is FQNENV in the germline V gene. This CDR3 comprises 13 residues. The DNA of the CDR3 is TGTGCCAGCAGCCAAAGGACAGATTCACCCCTCCACTTT. This encodes CASSQRTDSPLHF.